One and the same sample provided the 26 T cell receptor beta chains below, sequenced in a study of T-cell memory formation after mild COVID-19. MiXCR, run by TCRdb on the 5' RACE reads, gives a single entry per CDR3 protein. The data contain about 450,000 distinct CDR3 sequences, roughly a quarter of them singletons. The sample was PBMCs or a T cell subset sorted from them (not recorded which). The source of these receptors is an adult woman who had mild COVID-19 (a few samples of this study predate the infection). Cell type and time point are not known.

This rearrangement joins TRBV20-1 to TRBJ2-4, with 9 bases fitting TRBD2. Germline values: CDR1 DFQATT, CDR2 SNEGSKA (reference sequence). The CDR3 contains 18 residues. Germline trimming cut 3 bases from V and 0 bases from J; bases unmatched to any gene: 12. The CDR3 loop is CSARRPSGTIRAKNIQYF. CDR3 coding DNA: TGCAGTGCTAGGCGGCCTAGCGGGACTATCCGAGCCAAAAACATTCAGTACTTC.

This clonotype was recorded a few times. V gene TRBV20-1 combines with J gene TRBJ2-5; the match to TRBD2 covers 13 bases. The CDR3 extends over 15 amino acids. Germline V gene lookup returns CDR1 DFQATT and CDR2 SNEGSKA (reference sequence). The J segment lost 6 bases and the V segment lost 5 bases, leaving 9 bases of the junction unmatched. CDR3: CSAPRTSGGLKTQYF. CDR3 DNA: TGCAGTGCTCCTCGGACTAGCGGGGGACTCAAGACCCAGTACTTC.

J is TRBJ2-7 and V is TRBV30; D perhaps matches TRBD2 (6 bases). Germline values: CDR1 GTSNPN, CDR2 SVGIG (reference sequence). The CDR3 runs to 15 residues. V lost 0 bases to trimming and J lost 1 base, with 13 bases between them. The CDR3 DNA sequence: TGTGCCTGGAGTGTAGGAGGGAGTAGGTCCTACGAGCAGTACTTC. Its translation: CAWSVGGSRSYEQYF.

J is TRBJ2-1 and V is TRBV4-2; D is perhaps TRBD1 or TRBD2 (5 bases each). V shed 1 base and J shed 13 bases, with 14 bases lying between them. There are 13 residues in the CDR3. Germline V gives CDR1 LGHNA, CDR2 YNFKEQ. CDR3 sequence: CASSQVDGAAQFF. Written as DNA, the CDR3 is TGTGCCAGCAGCCAAGTAGACGGGGCTGCTCAGTTCTTC.

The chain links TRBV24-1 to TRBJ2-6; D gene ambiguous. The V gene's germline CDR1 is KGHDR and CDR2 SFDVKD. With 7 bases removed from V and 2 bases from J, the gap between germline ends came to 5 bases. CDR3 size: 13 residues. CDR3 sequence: CATSVAGANVLTF. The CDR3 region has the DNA TGTGCCACCAGCGTCGCTGGGGCCAACGTCCTGACTTTC.

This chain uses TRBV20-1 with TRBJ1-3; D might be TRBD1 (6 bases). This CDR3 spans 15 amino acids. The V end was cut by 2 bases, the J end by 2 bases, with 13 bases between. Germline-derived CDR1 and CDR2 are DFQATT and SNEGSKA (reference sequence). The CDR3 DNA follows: TGCAGTGCTAGACGTCCCAGGGGCGCTGGAAACACCATATATTTT. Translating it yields CSARRPRGAGNTIYF.

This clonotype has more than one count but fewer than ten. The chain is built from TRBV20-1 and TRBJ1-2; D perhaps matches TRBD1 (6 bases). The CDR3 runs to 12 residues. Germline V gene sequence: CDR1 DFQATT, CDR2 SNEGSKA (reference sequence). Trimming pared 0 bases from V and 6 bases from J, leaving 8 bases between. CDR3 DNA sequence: TGCAGTGCTAGAGAGACAGGACATGGCTACACCTTC. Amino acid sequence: CSARETGHGYTF.

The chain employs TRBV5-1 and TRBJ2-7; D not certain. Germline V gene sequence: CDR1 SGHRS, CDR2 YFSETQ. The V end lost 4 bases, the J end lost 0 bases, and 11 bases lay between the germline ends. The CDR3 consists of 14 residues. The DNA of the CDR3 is TGCGCCAGCAGCCATCCTCAGTCCTCCTACGAGCAGTACTTC. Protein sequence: CASSHPQSSYEQYF.

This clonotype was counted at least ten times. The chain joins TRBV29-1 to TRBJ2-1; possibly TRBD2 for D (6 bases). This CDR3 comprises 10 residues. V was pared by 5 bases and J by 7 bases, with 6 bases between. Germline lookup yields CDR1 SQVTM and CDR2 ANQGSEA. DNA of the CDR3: TGCAGCGTTCGGGGGAATGAGCAGTTCTTC. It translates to CSVRGNEQFF.

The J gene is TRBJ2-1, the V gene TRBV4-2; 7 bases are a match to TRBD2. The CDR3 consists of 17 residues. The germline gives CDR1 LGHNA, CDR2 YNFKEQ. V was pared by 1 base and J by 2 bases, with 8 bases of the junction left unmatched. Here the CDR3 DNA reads TGTGCCAGCAGCCAAGTAGTGGCTAGCGGTGCCTACAATGAGCAGTTCTTC. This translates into CASSQVVASGAYNEQFF.

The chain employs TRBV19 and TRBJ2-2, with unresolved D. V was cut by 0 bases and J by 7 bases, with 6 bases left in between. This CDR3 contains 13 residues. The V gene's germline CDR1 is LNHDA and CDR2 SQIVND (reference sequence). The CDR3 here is CASSIDRSGELFF. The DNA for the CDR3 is TGTGCCAGTAGTATAGATCGTAGCGGGGAGCTGTTTTTT.

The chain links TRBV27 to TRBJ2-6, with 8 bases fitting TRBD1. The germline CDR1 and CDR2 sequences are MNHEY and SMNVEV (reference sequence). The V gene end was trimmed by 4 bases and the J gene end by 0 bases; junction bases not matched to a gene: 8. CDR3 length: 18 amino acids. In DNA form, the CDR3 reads TGTGCCAGCAGTTCAGACAGGGGATGGACCTCTGGGGCCAACGTCCTGACTTTC. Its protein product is CASSSDRGWTSGANVLTF. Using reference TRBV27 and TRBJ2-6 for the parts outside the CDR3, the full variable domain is EAQVTQNPRYLITVTGKKLTVTCSQNMNHEYMSWYRQDPGLGLRQIYYSMNVEVTDKGDVPEGYKVSRKEKRNFPLILESPSPNQTSLYFCASSSDRGWTSGANVLTFGAGSRLTVL.

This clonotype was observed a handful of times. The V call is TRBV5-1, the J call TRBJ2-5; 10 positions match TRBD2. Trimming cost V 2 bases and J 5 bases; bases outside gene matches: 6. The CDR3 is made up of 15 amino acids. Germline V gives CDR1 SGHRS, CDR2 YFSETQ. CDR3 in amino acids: CASSLTGLALETQYF. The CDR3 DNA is TGCGCCAGCAGCTTAACGGGACTAGCGCTTGAGACCCAGTACTTC.

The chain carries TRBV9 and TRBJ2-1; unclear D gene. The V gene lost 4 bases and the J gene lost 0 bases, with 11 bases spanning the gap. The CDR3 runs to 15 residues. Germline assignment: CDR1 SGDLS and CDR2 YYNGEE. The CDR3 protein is CASSSTASSYNEQFF. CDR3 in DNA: TGTGCCAGCAGCTCTACAGCTAGCTCCTACAATGAGCAGTTCTTC.

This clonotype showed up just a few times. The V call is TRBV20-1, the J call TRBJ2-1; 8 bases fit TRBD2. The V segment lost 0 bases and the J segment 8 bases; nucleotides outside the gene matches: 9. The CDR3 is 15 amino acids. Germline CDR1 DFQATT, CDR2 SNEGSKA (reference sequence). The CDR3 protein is CSARDPSAGGDEQFF. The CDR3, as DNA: TGCAGTGCTAGAGATCCCAGCGCGGGAGGTGATGAGCAGTTCTTC.

CDR3 in DNA: TGTGCCAGCAGCAAACTAGCGGGGGGAGAGACCCAGTACTTC. Its translation: CASSKLAGGETQYF. The V gene is TRBV7-6, the J gene TRBJ2-5; 12 bases fit TRBD2. This CDR3 contains 14 residues. CDR1 is SGHVS, CDR2 FNYEAQ, per germline. V was pared by 5 bases and J by 4 bases, with 2 bases of the junction left unmatched.

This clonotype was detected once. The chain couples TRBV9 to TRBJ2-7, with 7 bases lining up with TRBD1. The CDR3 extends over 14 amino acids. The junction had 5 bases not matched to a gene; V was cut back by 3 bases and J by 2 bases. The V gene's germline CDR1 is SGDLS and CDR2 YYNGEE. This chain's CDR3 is CASSDGTATYEQYF. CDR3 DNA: TGTGCCAGCAGCGATGGGACAGCGACCTACGAGCAGTACTTC.

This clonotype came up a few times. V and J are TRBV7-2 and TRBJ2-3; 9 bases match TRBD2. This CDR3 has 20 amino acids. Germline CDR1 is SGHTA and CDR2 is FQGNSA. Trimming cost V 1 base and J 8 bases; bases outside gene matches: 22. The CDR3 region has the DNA TGTGCCAGCAGCTTAGGCGGGGGGGCCGTGTATAGCGTGGTAAGGGGTACGCAGTATTTT. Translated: CASSLGGGAVYSVVRGTQYF.

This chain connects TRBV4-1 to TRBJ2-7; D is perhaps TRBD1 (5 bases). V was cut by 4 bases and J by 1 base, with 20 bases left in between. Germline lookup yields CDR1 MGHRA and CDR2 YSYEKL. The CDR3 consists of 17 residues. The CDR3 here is CASSLTSAADTSYEQYF. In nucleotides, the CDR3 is TGCGCCAGCAGCCTTACGAGCGCCGCGGACACATCCTACGAGCAGTACTTC.

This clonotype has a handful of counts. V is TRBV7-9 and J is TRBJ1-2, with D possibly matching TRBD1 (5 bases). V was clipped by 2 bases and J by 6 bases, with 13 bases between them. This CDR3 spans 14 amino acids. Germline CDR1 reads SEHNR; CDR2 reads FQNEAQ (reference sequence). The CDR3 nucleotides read TGTGCCAGCAGCTTAAGGGGTTCGGTTGATGGCTACACCTTC. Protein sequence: CASSLRGSVDGYTF.

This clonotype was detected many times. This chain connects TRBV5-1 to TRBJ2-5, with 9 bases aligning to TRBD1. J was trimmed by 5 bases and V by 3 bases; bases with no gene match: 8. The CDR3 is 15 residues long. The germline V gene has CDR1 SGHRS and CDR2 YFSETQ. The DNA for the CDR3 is TGCGCCAGCAGCTCAAACAGGGGGCAGGTGGAGACCCAGTACTTC. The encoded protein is CASSSNRGQVETQYF.

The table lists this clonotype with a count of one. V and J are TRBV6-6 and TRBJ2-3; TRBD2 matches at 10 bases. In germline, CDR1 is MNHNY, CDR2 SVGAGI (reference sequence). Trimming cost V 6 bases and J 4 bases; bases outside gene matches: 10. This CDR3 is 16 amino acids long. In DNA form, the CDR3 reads TGTGCCAGCAGCTATGCAGCGGGGGGGCCGGCAGATACGCAGTATTTT. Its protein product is CASSYAAGGPADTQYF.

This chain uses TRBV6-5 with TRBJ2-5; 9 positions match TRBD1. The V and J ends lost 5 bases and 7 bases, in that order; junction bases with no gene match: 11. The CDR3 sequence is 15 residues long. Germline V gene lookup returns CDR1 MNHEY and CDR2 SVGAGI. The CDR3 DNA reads TGTGCCAGCAGTCTAACGGGACAGGGCGAGGGGACCCAGTACTTC. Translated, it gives CASSLTGQGEGTQYF.

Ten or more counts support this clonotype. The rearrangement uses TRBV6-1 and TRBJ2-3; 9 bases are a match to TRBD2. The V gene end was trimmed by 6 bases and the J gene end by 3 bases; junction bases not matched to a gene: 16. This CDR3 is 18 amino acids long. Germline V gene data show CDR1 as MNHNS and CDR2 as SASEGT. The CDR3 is CASSAYGRGGPSTDTQYF. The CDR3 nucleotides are TGTGCCAGCAGCGCCTATGGGCGGGGGGGCCCTAGTACAGATACGCAGTATTTT.

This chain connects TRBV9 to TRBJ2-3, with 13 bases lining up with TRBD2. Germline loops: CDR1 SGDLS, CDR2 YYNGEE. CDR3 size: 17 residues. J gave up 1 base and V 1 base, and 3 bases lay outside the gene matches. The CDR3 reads CASSVTGLAGGTDTQYF. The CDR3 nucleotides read TGTGCCAGCAGCGTAACCGGACTAGCGGGGGGCACAGATACGCAGTATTTT.

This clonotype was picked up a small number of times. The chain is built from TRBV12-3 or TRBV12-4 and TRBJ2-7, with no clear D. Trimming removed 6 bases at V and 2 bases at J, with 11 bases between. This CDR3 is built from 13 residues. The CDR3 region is CASSPHLTYEQYF. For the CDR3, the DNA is TGTGCCAGCAGCCCCCACCTGACCTACGAGCAGTACTTC.